The rows below give T cell receptor beta chains drawn from one sample of a study of cytotoxic CD8 clonotypes in ibrutinib-treated CLL. TCRdb's table, derived via immunoSEQ multiplex PCR, lists solely in-frame clones and lacks some. The sample lists 150,000 to 200,000 clones, more than 75% occurring once. The sample here was PBMCs, taken after 12 months of ibrutinib treatment. Receptors were obtained from a human donor with chronic lymphocytic leukemia. CDR3s include the opening cysteine and the closing phenylalanine or tryptophan. The D gene is left open where the match is weak. Clone size is stated in some rows and not others, as once, few, many or a class when expanded.

V,size,D,J,DNA,CDR3
TRBV27,-,-,TRBJ1-4,TGTGCCAGCAGGGAGGGTAATACTAATGAAAAACTGTTTTTT,CASREGNTNEKLFF
TRBV6-6,-,-,TRBJ2-7,TGTGCCAGCACCCACACGCCGTTCTACGAGCAGTACTTC,CASTHTPFYEQYF
TRBV2,-,-,TRBJ2-7,TGTGCCAGCAGTGAAGCGCGAGTCGAGCAGTACTTC,CASSEARVEQYF
TRBV27,-,-,TRBJ1-6,TGTGCCAGCACCGGGCAGTATAATTCACCCCTCCACTTT,CASTGQYNSPLHF
TRBV9,-,-,TRBJ1-2,TGTGCCAGCACAAACAGGGCCTATGGCTACACCTTC,CASTNRAYGYTF
TRBV6-1,-,TRBD1,TRBJ2-7,TGTGCCGGGGGACAGGGCCCCTACGAGCAGTACTTC,CAGGQGPYEQYF
TRBV28,-,TRBD2,TRBJ2-7,TGTGCCAGTCCCCCTTCTAGCGGACACTACGAGCAGTACTTC,CASPPSSGHYEQYF
TRBV4-2,-,TRBD1,TRBJ2-7,TGTGCCAGCAGCCCTACCGGACAGGGAGACTACGAGCAGTACTTC,CASSPTGQGDYEQYF
TRBV27,-,TRBD1,TRBJ2-5,TGTGCCAGCAGTACCGGGACAGGGGTGGAGACCCAGTACTTC,CASSTGTGVETQYF
TRBV7-2,-,-,TRBJ1-2,TGTGCCAGCGGGGGGGCCCCTAACTATGGCTACACCTTC,CASGGAPNYGYTF
TRBV5-3,-,-,TRBJ1-4,TGTGCCAGCAGCTTGGGAGGGAAGAATGAAAAACTGTTTTTT,CASSLGGKNEKLFF
TRBV7-2,-,TRBD1,TRBJ2-2,TGTGCCAGCAGCTTCGGGACAGGGTCGAACACCGGGGAGCTGTTTTTT,CASSFGTGSNTGELFF
TRBV19,-,-,TRBJ2-5,TGTGCCAGTAGTATAGATAAGGGCGGGACCCAGTACTTC,CASSIDKGGTQYF
TRBV28,-,-,TRBJ1-5,TGTGCCAGCAGTTTGACAGGATTCGGCAATCAGCCCCAGCATTTT,CASSLTGFGNQPQHF
TRBV5-5,-,-,TRBJ1-2,TGTGCCAGCAGCTTGTACGGCACGTCTAACTATGGCTACACCTTC,CASSLYGTSNYGYTF
TRBV19,-,-,TRBJ1-6,TGTGCCAGTAGTATAGCGGCGGACGGGGCCCTCCACTTT,CASSIAADGALHF
TRBV28,-,-,TRBJ2-1,TGTGCCAGCAGTTCCGAACAGGTGGCCTACAATGAGCAGTTCTTC,CASSSEQVAYNEQFF
TRBV7-8,-,TRBD1,TRBJ1-2,TGTGCCAGCAGCGGGTTGGGACAGGGGATGGGTGGCTACACCTTC,CASSGLGQGMGGYTF
TRBV7-2,-,TRBD1,TRBJ1-2,TGTGCCAGCAGCTTAGCTTGGACAGGGCTAGGCGGCTACACCTTC,CASSLAWTGLGGYTF
TRBV28,-,-,TRBJ2-1,TGTGCCAGCAGTTCCCGGGTGGGGCAGTTCTTC,CASSSRVGQFF
TRBV5-6,-,-,TRBJ1-2,TGTGCCAGCAGCTGGAGGGTTGCCCAGTATGGCTACACCTTC,CASSWRVAQYGYTF
TRBV19,-,-,TRBJ2-1,TGTGCCAGTAGTGCTGGCTGGGGTGAGAATGAGCAGTTCTTC,CASSAGWGENEQFF
TRBV27,-,-,TRBJ2-1,TGTGCCAGCAGTTTACGGTACAATGAGCAGTTCTTC,CASSLRYNEQFF
TRBV7-7,-,-,TRBJ2-3,TGTGCCAGCAGCTTGGGCGTGGGAGCTACAGATACGCAGTATTTT,CASSLGVGATDTQYF
TRBV7-6,-,TRBD2,TRBJ2-1,TGTGCCAGCAGCGTGAGCGGGGGGGCTTACAATGAGCAGTTCTTC,CASSVSGGAYNEQFF
TRBV19,-,-,TRBJ2-6,TGTGCCAGTACAGTCTCTGGGGCCAACGTCCTGACTTTC,CASTVSGANVLTF
TRBV9,-,TRBD1,TRBJ1-4,TGTGCCAGCAGCGTAGATGGACAGGGTGCTGAAAAACTGTTTTTT,CASSVDGQGAEKLFF
TRBV5-1,-,-,TRBJ2-5,TGCGCCAGCGCCCTGGTGGGGGACATACAAGAGACCCAGTACTTC,CASALVGDIQETQYF
TRBV6-1,-,-,TRBJ1-3,TGTGCCAGCAGTGAAGGGTTTAGCTCTGGAAACACCATATATTTT,CASSEGFSSGNTIYF
TRBV29-1,-,TRBD1,TRBJ1-6,TGCAGCGTTTGGACAGGGGGTAATTCACCCCTCCACTTT,CSVWTGGNSPLHF
TRBV28,once,-,TRBJ2-5,TGTGCCAGTCGCGGGTGGGTTGGGGAAGGAGAGACCCAGTACTTC,CASRGWVGEGETQYF
TRBV30,few,TRBD2,TRBJ2-1,TGTGCCTGTAAACAAGCGGGGGGGTCCTACAATGAGCAGTTCTTC,CACKQAGGSYNEQFF
TRBV6-5,-,-,TRBJ2-6,TGTGCCAGCAGTTACGATGTAGGTGCTGGGGCCAACGTCCTGACTTTC,CASSYDVGAGANVLTF
TRBV6-1,few,-,TRBJ2-1,TGTGCCAGCAGTGAGGTGGGGGGCTCCTACAATGAGCAGTTCTTC,CASSEVGGSYNEQFF
TRBV7-2,-,TRBD1,TRBJ2-7,TGTGCCAGCAGCTTTACAGGGGAGAGGCAGTACTTC,CASSFTGERQYF
TRBV4-2,-,-,TRBJ1-1,TGTGCCAGCAGCCAAGTCCAGGGTGGGGGGACTGAAGCTTTCTTT,CASSQVQGGGTEAFF
TRBV29-1,-,-,TRBJ2-2,TGCAGCGTTGAAGGGGAGAACACCGGGGAGCTGTTTTTT,CSVEGENTGELFF
TRBV7-3,-,-,TRBJ2-5,TGTGCCAGCAGCTTAATACAGGGAGGTATGGAGACCCAGTACTTC,CASSLIQGGMETQYF
TRBV6-6,-,-,TRBJ1-2,TGTGCCAGCAGTTATTCCCCAGGCGGTGACTATGGCTACACCTTC,CASSYSPGGDYGYTF
TRBV27,-,-,TRBJ1-5,TGTGCCAGCAGTCAACGGGCGGCCTTTAGCAATCAGCCCCAGCATTTT,CASSQRAAFSNQPQHF
TRBV5-5,-,-,TRBJ1-1,TGTGCCAGCAGCTTGTCGGGCAGAGCCGAAGCTTTCTTT,CASSLSGRAEAFF
TRBV7-2,-,-,TRBJ1-2,TGTGCCAGCAGCCGCAACAAGAACACGGGCGCGTACTATGGCTACACCTTC,CASSRNKNTGAYYGYTF
TRBV19,-,-,TRBJ2-3,TGTGCCAGTAGTACCTTTAGGACAGATACGCAGTATTTT,CASSTFRTDTQYF
TRBV10-3,-,TRBD1,TRBJ1-3,TGTGCCATCCAACAGGGACAGGGGGCCGGAGGAAACACCATATATTTT,CAIQQGQGAGGNTIYF
TRBV7-9,once,-,TRBJ1-1,TGTGCCAGCAGCTTAGTAATGCAGGTGGGCACTGAAGCTTTCTTT,CASSLVMQVGTEAFF
TRBV11-2,-,-,TRBJ2-3,TGTGCCAGCAGCCGCTCGACAGATACGCAGTATTTT,CASSRSTDTQYF
TRBV5-6,-,-,TRBJ2-6,TGTGCCAGTCACTCTGGGGCCAACGTCCTGACTTTC,CASHSGANVLTF
TRBV18,-,-,TRBJ2-7,TGTGCCACCGCAAAGGGCGAGCAGTACTTC,CATAKGEQYF
TRBV28,-,TRBD2,TRBJ2-5,TGTGCCAGCAGTCCTAACGCGGGAGTCCGGGGAGAGACCCAGTACTTC,CASSPNAGVRGETQYF
TRBV18,-,-,TRBJ2-6,TGTGCCAGCTCACCACGGAGCGTCGCCAGCTCTGGGGCCAACGTCCTGACTTTC,CASSPRSVASSGANVLTF
TRBV7-3,-,TRBD1,TRBJ2-7,TGTGCCAGCAGCCCGCAGACAGGGGACGAGCAGTACTTC,CASSPQTGDEQYF
TRBV4-3,-,-,TRBJ2-1,TGCGCCAGCAGCCAAGAGACAGGCTCCTACAATGAGCAGTTCTTC,CASSQETGSYNEQFF
TRBV7-3,once,TRBD1,TRBJ2-7,TGTGCCAGCAGCTTTGACAGGGGCGAAACCTACGAGCAGTACTTC,CASSFDRGETYEQYF
TRBV19,-,TRBD1,TRBJ1-5,TGTGCCAGTAGTTCGGACAGGAACAATCAGCCCCAGCATTTT,CASSSDRNNQPQHF
TRBV19,-,-,TRBJ1-2,TGTGCCAGTAGTCCCCCAAACTATGGCTACACCTTC,CASSPPNYGYTF
TRBV5-6,many,-,TRBJ1-5,TGTGCCAGCAGCTTGTTTTCCTTTGAGGGCAATCAGCCCCAGCATTTT,CASSLFSFEGNQPQHF